Below, 21 T cell receptor beta chains from the same sample are listed, as sequenced in a study of blood T cells in healthy people across ages. Together with a sample-barcoded 5' primer, a J-beta primer mix was included in a second PCR lasting roughly 7 to 11 cycles. TCRdb re-analysed the 5' RACE reads in MiXCR, keeping a single row per CDR3 protein. The data hold 550,000 to 750,000 distinct CDR3 sequences, with around 21% observed a single time. The source material was blood. The receptors were sampled from a man aged 65 to 79 in good health.

A few counts support this clonotype. A read error may account for a junction end that differs from germline. The rearrangement links TRBV20-1 to TRBJ2-7; D assignment may be TRBD1 or TRBD2 (5 bases each). The CDR3 spans 15 residues. CDR1 and CDR2 (germline): DFQATT, SNEGSKA (reference sequence). The CDR3 nucleotides are TGCGGTGCTAGCCCTCAGGGACCCGGGGTGGGCGAGCAGTACTTC. This sequence encodes CGASPQGPGVGEQYF.

The gene calls are TRBV6-2 or TRBV6-3 and TRBJ2-1; 7 nucleotides line up with TRBD1. V was pared by 0 bases and J by 6 bases, with 8 bases of the junction left unmatched. The germline V gene encodes CDR1 MNHEY and CDR2 SVGEGT. The CDR3 is made up of 16 amino acids. Here the CDR3 DNA reads TGTGCCAGCAGTTACTCGAAGGGGGCCTCTAGCAATGAGCAGTTCTTC. Protein sequence: CASSYSKGASSNEQFF.

This chain joins TRBV20-1 and TRBJ2-5, with 9 bases lining up with TRBD1. The end of the DNA is better explained by TRBJ2-7, so the J call may be wrong. The CDR3 consists of 14 residues. CDR1 is DFQATT and CDR2 is SNEGSKA in the germline V gene (reference sequence). This chain's CDR3 is CSARPGQGWDEQYF. The CDR3 nucleotides are TGCAGTGCTAGACCGGGACAGGGTTGGGACGAGCAGTACTTC.

The chain joins TRBV30 to TRBJ1-1; TRBD1 matches 7 bases. The germline V gene has CDR1 GTSNPN and CDR2 SVGIG (reference sequence). The V gene end was trimmed by 5 bases and the J gene end by 8 bases; junction bases not matched to a gene: 8. The CDR3 is 12 amino acids. The CDR3 DNA is TGTGCCTGGGACAGGGATACCCAGGAAGCTTTCTTT. Translating it yields CAWDRDTQEAFF. The full variable domain, rest sourced from reference TRBV30 and TRBJ1-1, is SQTIHQWPATLVQPVGSPLSLECTVEGTSNPNLYWYRQAAGRGLQLLFYSVGIGQISSEVPQNLSASRPQDRQFILSSKKLLLSDSGFYLCAWDRDTQEAFFGQGTRLTVV.

This clonotype was detected many times. The chain combines TRBV7-9 with TRBJ2-3; no firm D call. V gave up 5 bases and J gave up 6 bases, with 6 bases separating them. The germline V gene encodes CDR1 SEHNR and CDR2 FQNEAQ (reference sequence). CDR3 length equals 11 residues. CDR3 in DNA: TGTGCCAGCAGCACCGCTGATACGCAGTATTTT. This sequence encodes CASSTADTQYF.

This clonotype was counted a few times. CDR3 protein: CSARGHPTNEKLFF. CDR3 coding DNA: TGCAGTGCTAGAGGGCATCCAACTAATGAAAAACTGTTTTTT. This chain connects TRBV20-1 to TRBJ1-4; D ambiguous. Between the trimmed V and J ends, which lost 1 base and 0 bases, there was a span of 6 bases. CDR3 length: 14 residues. The germline V gene has CDR1 DFQATT and CDR2 SNEGSKA (reference sequence).

The sample holds a few counts of this clonotype. The V gene is TRBV7-9, the J gene TRBJ2-3, with D possibly matching TRBD1 (5 bases). Germline values: CDR1 SEHNR, CDR2 FQNEAQ (reference sequence). There are 17 residues in the CDR3. Trimming pared 1 base from V and 6 bases from J, leaving 20 bases between. This chain's CDR3 is CASSLDLGHRLPDTQYF. For the CDR3, the DNA is TGTGCCAGCAGCTTAGATTTGGGGCACAGGCTCCCGGATACGCAGTATTTT. The full variable domain, in which reference TRBV7-9 and TRBJ2-3 provide the parts outside the CDR3, is DTGVSQNPRHKITKRGQNVTFRCDPISEHNRLYWYRQTLGQGPEFLTYFQNEAQLEKSRLLSDRFSAERPKGSFSTLEIQRTEQGDSAMYLCASSLDLGHRLPDTQYFGPGTRLTVL.

The CDR3 region is CASSLLAGTDTQYF. The CDR3, as DNA: TGTGCCAGCAGCTTATTAGCGGGAACAGATACGCAGTATTTT. The rearrangement joins TRBV7-9 to TRBJ2-3, with 8 bases aligning to TRBD2. The CDR3 has 14 residues. V lost 2 bases and J lost 3; bases outside the gene matches: 1. Germline assignment: CDR1 SEHNR and CDR2 FQNEAQ (reference sequence).

The rearrangement joins TRBV28 to TRBJ1-1; no firm D call. Germline values: CDR1 MDHEN, CDR2 SYDVKM. Between the trimmed V and J ends, which lost 8 bases and 7 bases, there was a span of 14 bases. CDR3 length: 12 residues. CDR3 coding DNA: TGTGCCAGCGGTGGGATGGGCCGTGAAGCTTTCTTT. Amino acid sequence: CASGGMGREAFF.

In its sample, this clonotype was seen a few times. The genes are TRBV7-4 and TRBJ2-7, with TRBD2 matching over 12 bases. Germline V gene sequence: CDR1 SGHVT, CDR2 SQSDAQ. CDR3 length: 16 amino acids. Trimming at V came to 5 bases and at J to 2 bases, leaving 7 bases not matched to a gene. The CDR3 region is CASSPRGLAGPYEQYF. DNA of the CDR3: TGTGCCAGCAGCCCCCGGGGACTAGCGGGCCCCTACGAGCAGTACTTC.

V and J are TRBV15 and TRBJ2-3, with TRBD1 matching over 7 bases. The CDR3 runs 15 residues. CDR1 and CDR2 (germline): LNHNV, YYDKDF (reference sequence). Trimming at V came to 4 bases and at J to 6 bases, leaving 10 bases not matched to a gene. The CDR3 is CATSKGTARGDTQYF. For the CDR3, the DNA is TGTGCCACCAGCAAGGGGACAGCTCGTGGGGATACGCAGTATTTT.

A single count supports this clonotype. The rearrangement links TRBV10-3 to TRBJ2-3, with D uncertain. The V end was cut by 6 bases, the J end by 4 bases, with 14 bases between. The CDR3 loop spans 14 amino acids. Looked up from germline, CDR1 is ENHRY and CDR2 is SYGVKD. The CDR3 nucleotides are TGTGCCATCAGGAACCCCACTGGTGCAGATACGCAGTATTTT. Encoded protein: CAIRNPTGADTQYF.

The rearrangement joins TRBV13 to TRBJ1-4, with D unresolved. Deletions cut 7 bases from V and 8 bases from J, with 17 bases between. The CDR3 totals 14 residues. In germline, CDR1 is PRHDT, CDR2 FYEKMQ (reference sequence). CDR3 amino acids: CASTAWPPREKLFF. The CDR3 nucleotides read TGTGCCAGCACCGCTTGGCCCCCTAGAGAAAAACTGTTTTTT. Drawing the rest from reference TRBV13 and TRBJ1-4, the complete variable domain is AAGVIQSPRHLIKEKRETATLKCYPIPRHDTVYWYQQGPGQDPQFLISFYEKMQSDKGSIPDRFSAQQFSDYHSELNMSSLELGDSALYFCASTAWPPREKLFFGSGTQLSVL.

The chain couples TRBV6-5 to TRBJ2-3, with D possibly TRBD1 on 5 matching bases. Germline V lookup: CDR1 MNHEY, CDR2 SVGAGI. Between the trimmed V and J ends, which lost 2 bases and 0 bases, there was a span of 9 bases. The length of the CDR3 is 15 residues. DNA of the CDR3: TGTGCCAGCAGTTACAGGGGCTTTAGCACAGATACGCAGTATTTT. It translates to CASSYRGFSTDTQYF.

This clonotype showed up just a few times. The gene calls are TRBV3-1 and TRBJ2-7; possible D gene TRBD1, 6 bases. CDR3 length: 14 residues. Trimming removed 4 bases at V and 3 bases at J, with 13 bases between. From germline, CDR1 is LGHDT and CDR2 YNNKEL (reference sequence). The CDR3 DNA reads as TGTGCCAGCAGCCCTTATCAGGGGAGCTACGAGCAGTACTTC. It translates to CASSPYQGSYEQYF.

The table lists this clonotype with a few counts. This chain connects TRBV29-1 to TRBJ2-5; D is perhaps TRBD2 (6 bases). V was cut by 6 bases and J by 4 bases, with 15 bases left in between. The CDR3 runs 13 residues. Looked up from germline, CDR1 is SQVTM and CDR2 is ANQGSEA. CDR3 protein: CSVDKTRGETQYF. As DNA, the CDR3 is TGCAGCGTCGATAAGACTAGGGGAGAGACCCAGTACTTC.

Here the CDR3 reads CSASDRGRVQETQYF. In DNA, the CDR3 is TGCAGTGCCTCGGACAGGGGTAGGGTTCAAGAGACCCAGTACTTC. The genes are TRBV20-1 and TRBJ2-5, with 9 bases fitting TRBD1. The germline V gene has CDR1 DFQATT and CDR2 SNEGSKA (reference sequence). This CDR3 is built from 15 residues. J lost 2 bases, V lost 6 bases, and 10 bases had no gene match.

This clonotype occurred a few times. The V gene is TRBV9, the J gene TRBJ2-5; D unresolved. V was shortened by 2 bases and J by 4 bases, with 6 bases between the two germline ends. Looked up from germline, CDR1 is SGDLS and CDR2 is YYNGEE. The CDR3 loop spans 12 amino acids. The CDR3 sequence: CASSVSGETQYF. CDR3 coding DNA: TGTGCCAGCAGCGTGAGTGGAGAGACCCAGTACTTC. Together with reference TRBV9 and TRBJ2-5, the CDR3 gives the full variable domain: DSGVTQTPKHLITATGQRVTLRCSPRSGDLSVYWYQQSLDQGLQFLIQYYNGEERAKGNILERFSAQQFPDLHSELNLSSLELGDSALYFCASSVSGETQYFGPGTRLLVL.

The chain employs TRBV7-3 and TRBJ2-5; D possibly corresponds to TRBD2 (6 bases). The tail of the sequence fits TRBJ2-1 better, so the J call may be wrong. The CDR3 spans 16 residues. Germline V gives CDR1 SGHTA, CDR2 FQGTGA. This chain's CDR3 is CASSLGEVGSIEEQFF. The CDR3 nucleotides are TGTGCCAGCAGCTTAGGGGAGGTCGGTAGCATCGAGGAGCAGTTCTTC.

This clonotype was seen a handful of times. The chain joins TRBV20-1 to TRBJ1-1; the D is unclear. CDR3 size: 12 residues. Germline CDR1 is DFQATT and CDR2 is SNEGSKA (reference sequence). The V end lost 5 bases, the J end lost 3 bases, and 10 bases lay between the germline ends. The CDR3, as DNA: TGCAGTGCTGAGCTTTTACACACTGAAGCTTTCTTT. Its protein product is CSAELLHTEAFF.

This clonotype came up a few times. V and J are TRBV14 and TRBJ2-5; TRBD1 matches 8 bases. The J call may not be correct, given that the DNA end is closer to TRBJ2-7. Germline V gene data show CDR1 as SGHDN and CDR2 as FVKESK. There are 13 residues in the CDR3. CDR3 loop: CASRGTGDDEQYF. For the CDR3, the DNA is TGTGCCAGCAGGGGGACAGGTGACGACGAGCAGTACTTC.